The 29 T cell receptor beta chains given below trace back to one sample, sequenced in a study of beta chain features in type 1 diabetes. The study reverse transcribed the entire isolated RNA, so it sequenced expressed TCRB transcripts. The assay was immunoSEQ multiplex PCR, and TCRdb's table has in-frame clones only and misses some. Counted here are fewer than 550,000 clones, roughly an eighth occurring once; the ten biggest clones make up 0.046%. Sequencing input: naive CD4+ T cells from blood. These receptors were taken from a woman aged 18-35 years in good health.

The sample holds a few counts of this clone. The rearrangement uses TRBV20-1 and TRBJ1-1; no clear D gene. Looked up from germline, CDR1 is DFQATT and CDR2 is SNEGSKA (reference sequence). CDR3 length equals 11 residues. V lost 4 bases and J 3 bases, leaving 6 bases between the germline ends. The CDR3 sequence: CSAIGDTEAFF. Here the CDR3 DNA reads TGCAGTGCTATCGGGGACACTGAAGCTTTCTTT.

This clone came up a few times. The rearrangement links TRBV7-2 to TRBJ2-5; D is unclear. Germline CDR1 reads SGHTA; CDR2 reads FQGNSA. With 5 bases removed from V and 2 bases from J, the gap between germline ends came to 12 bases. The CDR3 has 14 amino acids. The CDR3 spells CASSQHTKQETQYF. The CDR3 nucleotides read TGTGCCAGCAGCCAACACACAAAACAAGAGACCCAGTACTTC.

This clone was counted a few times. The rearrangement joins TRBV7-9 to TRBJ2-5, with a possible D match to TRBD2 (6 bases). Germline values: CDR1 SEHNR, CDR2 FQNEAQ (reference sequence). The CDR3 sequence is 14 residues long. Trimming removed 5 bases from V and 11 bases from J, with 21 bases in between. The CDR3 sequence: CASSPGGVGWEQYF. CDR3 nucleotides: TGTGCCAGCAGCCCCGGAGGGGTCGGGTGGGAGCAGTACTTC.

This chain links TRBV28 with TRBJ1-1; tentatively, D is TRBD1 (5 bases). Germline V gene lookup returns CDR1 MDHEN and CDR2 SYDVKM. CDR3 length equals 12 residues. The V gene lost 2 bases and the J gene lost 7 bases, with 8 bases spanning the gap. The CDR3 sequence is CASSLRGYEAFF. Here the CDR3 DNA reads TGTGCCAGCAGTTTACGGGGGTATGAAGCTTTCTTT.

The genes are TRBV29-1 and TRBJ2-1; D unresolved. The CDR3 is made up of 12 amino acids. V was clipped by 3 bases and J by 7 bases, with 10 bases between them. The germline gives CDR1 SQVTM, CDR2 ANQGSEA. The CDR3 coding sequence is TGCAGCGTTGACTTGCGCCAGAATGAGCAGTTCTTC. Protein product: CSVDLRQNEQFF.

This clone was counted a few times. The rearrangement uses TRBV5-1 and TRBJ2-1; D is possibly TRBD2 (6 bases). Germline-derived CDR1 and CDR2 are SGHRS and YFSETQ. The CDR3 covers 15 residues. V shed 5 bases and J shed 5 bases, with 17 bases lying between them. CDR3: CASSFSWAGNNEQFF. In nucleotides, the CDR3 is TGCGCCAGCAGTTTCTCCTGGGCGGGAAACAATGAGCAGTTCTTC.

The CDR3 region has the DNA TGTGCCAGCAGATGGAACAGGGCGGCTAACTATGGCTACACCTTC. Translating it yields CASRWNRAANYGYTF. The V gene is TRBV5-4, the J gene TRBJ1-2, with TRBD1 as a possible D gene (6 bases). The CDR3 has 15 residues. Looked up from germline, CDR1 is SGHNT and CDR2 is YYREEE (reference sequence). V dropped 5 bases and J dropped 0 bases, with 14 bases sitting between them.

The chain uses TRBV2 and TRBJ2-4, with 7 positions matching TRBD2. The CDR3 loop spans 17 amino acids. CDR1 SNHLY and CDR2 FYNNEI come from the germline V gene. J lost 0 bases, V lost 7 bases, and 12 bases had no gene match. The CDR3 nucleotides read TGTGCCAGCAAAGGTTACAGCGGGGCAGTAGCCAAAAACATTCAGTACTTC. Protein: CASKGYSGAVAKNIQYF.

This chain joins TRBV30 and TRBJ2-7, with no clear D. Germline-derived CDR1 and CDR2 are GTSNPN and SVGIG (reference sequence). The CDR3 consists of 13 residues. V was trimmed by 3 bases and J by 4 bases, leaving 13 bases between them. The CDR3 coding sequence is TGTGCCTGGAGGCGGACGCAAATGTACGAGCAGTACTTC. Translated, it gives CAWRRTQMYEQYF.

The chain carries TRBV7-9 and TRBJ2-1, with 10 bases aligning to TRBD2. The CDR3 length is 15 residues. Germline V gene data show CDR1 as SEHNR and CDR2 as FQNEAQ (reference sequence). V was pared by 2 bases and J by 6 bases, with 4 bases of the junction left unmatched. CDR3 in DNA: TGTGCCAGCAGCTTACTAGCGGGAGTGTTCAATGAGCAGTTCTTC. Protein sequence: CASSLLAGVFNEQFF.

This clone was seen more than once but under ten times. In DNA form, the CDR3 reads TGTGCCAGCAGTTACACAGACAGGGTTGGGGGCTACACCTTC. Protein: CASSYTDRVGGYTF. The V and J genes are TRBV6-6 and TRBJ1-2; 7 bases fit TRBD1. This CDR3 has 14 residues. Germline V gene data show CDR1 as MNHNY and CDR2 as SVGAGI (reference sequence). The V and J ends lost 2 bases and 8 bases, in that order; junction bases with no gene match: 8.

This clone showed up just a few times. The chain employs TRBV7-2 and TRBJ1-6; no definite D call. This CDR3 has 12 amino acids. V dropped 1 base and J dropped 13 bases, with 8 bases sitting between them. The germline gives CDR1 SGHTA, CDR2 FQGNSA. The CDR3 region has the DNA TGTGCCAGCAGCTTAGGGGGATTGCCCCTCCACTTT. It codes for CASSLGGLPLHF.

This clone was picked up a small number of times. The DNA for the CDR3 is TGTGCCTGGAGTCAAACGGACAGGGAAAATGAAAAACTGTTTTTT. Translation gives CAWSQTDRENEKLFF. This sequence joins TRBV30 and TRBJ1-4; 8 bases are shared with TRBD1. The germline gives CDR1 GTSNPN, CDR2 SVGIG (reference sequence). Losses at the gene ends were 2 bases for V and 5 bases for J; bases not matched to a gene: 7. This CDR3 spans 15 amino acids.

This chain links TRBV4-3 with TRBJ2-1; 7 bases align to TRBD2. Germline values: CDR1 LGHNA, CDR2 YSLEER. With 2 bases clipped from V and 2 bases from J, the junction kept 0 bases outside the gene matches. The CDR3 contains 14 residues. The CDR3 loop is CASSQLAAYNEQFF. The DNA of the CDR3 is TGCGCCAGCAGCCAACTAGCGGCCTACAATGAGCAGTTCTTC.

The CDR3 region is CASVPLDSLEAFF. The CDR3 coding sequence is TGTGCCAGCGTCCCCCTGGACAGCCTTGAAGCTTTCTTT. The chain joins TRBV6-6 to TRBJ1-1, with D possibly matching TRBD1 (6 bases). From germline, CDR1 is MNHNY and CDR2 SVGAGI (reference sequence). This CDR3 is 13 amino acids long. V shed 8 bases and J shed 7 bases, with 17 bases lying between them.

This clone was observed a handful of times. The chain uses TRBV6-5 and TRBJ1-1, with 7 bases matching TRBD1. Germline V gene lookup returns CDR1 MNHEY and CDR2 SVGAGI. Losses at the gene ends were 6 bases for V and 4 bases for J; bases not matched to a gene: 5. CDR3 length: 13 amino acids. The CDR3 DNA sequence: TGTGCCAGCAGAATCAACAGGGGCACTGAAGCTTTCTTT. This translates into CASRINRGTEAFF.

As DNA, the CDR3 is TGCAGCGCGGGGCGAAGGGGCATCTCGAACACTGAAGCTTTCTTT. Translating gives CSAGRRGISNTEAFF. The rearrangement links TRBV29-1 to TRBJ1-1; the D gene is possibly TRBD1 (5 bases). Germline CDR1 SQVTM, CDR2 ANQGSEA. This CDR3 is built from 15 residues. Trimming stripped 7 bases from V and 1 base from J, with 19 bases between. Drawing the rest from reference TRBV29-1 and TRBJ1-1, the complete variable domain is SAVISQKPSRDICQRGTSLTIQCQVDSQVTMMFWYRQQPGQSLTLIATANQGSEATYESGFVIDKFPISRPNLTFSTLTVSNMSPEDSSIYLCSAGRRGISNTEAFFGQGTRLTVV.

This clone was counted between two and nine times. At the DNA level, this CDR3 is encoded by other sequences in the same sample as well. For the CDR3, the DNA is TGTGCCAGCAGCGTAGCCCAGGGAGGAGAGACCCAGTACTTC. This gives the protein CASSVAQGGETQYF. The V and J genes are TRBV9 and TRBJ2-5; D is perhaps TRBD2 (6 bases). CDR3 length equals 14 residues. With 0 bases removed from V and 4 bases from J, the gap between germline ends came to 10 bases. Germline CDR1 is SGDLS and CDR2 is YYNGEE. Looking up the rest from reference TRBV9 and TRBJ2-5 gives the full variable domain: DSGVTQTPKHLITATGQRVTLRCSPRSGDLSVYWYQQSLDQGLQFLIQYYNGEERAKGNILERFSAQQFPDLHSELNLSSLELGDSALYFCASSVAQGGETQYFGPGTRLLVL.

There are a few counts of this clone. This rearrangement joins TRBV4-2 to TRBJ1-2; D is unclear. With 0 bases removed from V and 6 bases from J, the gap between germline ends came to 14 bases. Germline V CDR1 and CDR2: LGHNA, YNFKEQ. The CDR3 totals 15 residues. CDR3 nucleotides: TGTGCCAGCAGCCAAGACTCCATTCGGGGAGATGGCTACACCTTC. Encoded protein: CASSQDSIRGDGYTF.

This rearrangement joins TRBV4-1 to TRBJ1-1; a weak D match, TRBD1 (5 bases). This CDR3 has 14 amino acids. Trimming left V 1 base short and J 5 bases short, with 11 bases between. The germline V gene has CDR1 MGHRA and CDR2 YSYEKL. CDR3 loop: CASSQGRVKTEAFF. For the CDR3, the DNA is TGCGCCAGCAGCCAAGGCAGGGTTAAGACTGAAGCTTTCTTT.

Concerning this clone itself: The same CDR3 also results from other DNA sequences found in this sample. The genes are TRBV19 and TRBJ2-3, with TRBD1 matching over 12 bases. The V gene's germline CDR1 is LNHDA and CDR2 SQIVND (reference sequence). CDR3 length: 16 amino acids. V dropped 2 bases and J dropped 3; count of bases not matched to a gene: 3. The CDR3 protein is CASSIRGQGATDTQYF. The CDR3 nucleotides read TGTGCCAGTAGTATACGGGGACAGGGGGCAACAGATACGCAGTATTTT.

The chain couples TRBV5-1 to TRBJ2-1; 9 positions agree with TRBD1. Trimming removed 5 bases from V and 6 bases from J; junction bases left unmatched: 9. Per the germline V gene, CDR1 is SGHRS and CDR2 is YFSETQ. The CDR3 contains 15 residues. The CDR3 nucleotides read TGCGCCAGCAGTTGGCCACAGGGGGCTGGCAATGAGCAGTTCTTC. Its protein is CASSWPQGAGNEQFF.

This clone has a handful of counts. This chain uses TRBV2 with TRBJ2-7; D gene uncertain. V was cut by 6 bases and J by 2 bases, with 8 bases left in between. The CDR3 covers 12 residues. From germline, CDR1 is SNHLY and CDR2 FYNNEI. The DNA of the CDR3 is TGTGCCAGCAGCAGGTCGGCCTACGAGCAGTACTTC. Its protein product is CASSRSAYEQYF.

This clone was picked up a small number of times. The chain uses TRBV5-1 and TRBJ2-1; D ambiguous. The CDR3 consists of 15 residues. CDR1 and CDR2 from the germline V gene are SGHRS and YFSETQ. The V gene lost 0 bases and the J gene lost 0 bases, with 7 bases spanning the gap. The CDR3 loop reads CASSLESRSYNEQFF. As DNA, the CDR3 is TGCGCCAGCAGCTTGGAGAGTCGCTCCTACAATGAGCAGTTCTTC.

This clone was detected a few times. The chain has TRBV7-9 and TRBJ2-1, with D uncertain. From germline, CDR1 is SEHNR and CDR2 FQNEAQ (reference sequence). Trimming left V 5 bases short and J 3 bases short, with 11 bases between. This CDR3 contains 14 residues. CDR3 in DNA: TGTGCCAGCAGCCAACGGTCTCACTACAATGAGCAGTTCTTC. It specifies CASSQRSHYNEQFF.

This clone was picked up many times. The chain combines TRBV4-1 with TRBJ1-3, with D uncertain. V shed 1 base and J shed 2 bases, with 3 bases lying between them. The CDR3 totals 13 residues. Looked up from germline, CDR1 is MGHRA and CDR2 is YSYEKL. The chain's CDR3 is CASSQGTGNTIYF. CDR3 bases: TGCGCCAGCAGCCAAGGAACTGGAAACACCATATATTTT.

In its sample, this clone was seen a few times. The chain carries TRBV6-1 and TRBJ2-1; tentatively, D is TRBD2 (6 bases). Between the trimmed V and J ends, which lost 10 bases and 4 bases, there was a span of 17 bases. Germline values: CDR1 MNHNS, CDR2 SASEGT. This CDR3 spans 14 amino acids. CDR3 amino acids: CATRLPGVYNEQFF. Written as DNA, the CDR3 is TGTGCCACCCGCCTACCGGGGGTTTACAATGAGCAGTTCTTC.

The V and J genes are TRBV29-1 and TRBJ2-2, with D possibly matching TRBD2 (6 bases). The CDR3 consists of 13 residues. Trimming removed 8 bases from V and 7 bases from J, with 17 bases in between. Germline values: CDR1 SQVTM, CDR2 ANQGSEA. The DNA of the CDR3 is TGCAGCCCCTGGTCGGGGGTTGGCGGGGAGCTGTTTTTT. Its protein is CSPWSGVGGELFF.

This clone has more than one count but fewer than ten. The CDR3 loop is CASSHRRGSGANVLTF. In nucleotides, the CDR3 is TGTGCCAGCAGCCATCGACGGGGCTCTGGGGCCAACGTCCTGACTTTC. The V gene is TRBV7-2, the J gene TRBJ2-6, with a tentative D call TRBD2 (5 bases). Germline V gene data show CDR1 as SGHTA and CDR2 as FQGNSA. The CDR3 has 16 residues. V dropped 5 bases and J dropped 0 bases, with 11 bases sitting between them.